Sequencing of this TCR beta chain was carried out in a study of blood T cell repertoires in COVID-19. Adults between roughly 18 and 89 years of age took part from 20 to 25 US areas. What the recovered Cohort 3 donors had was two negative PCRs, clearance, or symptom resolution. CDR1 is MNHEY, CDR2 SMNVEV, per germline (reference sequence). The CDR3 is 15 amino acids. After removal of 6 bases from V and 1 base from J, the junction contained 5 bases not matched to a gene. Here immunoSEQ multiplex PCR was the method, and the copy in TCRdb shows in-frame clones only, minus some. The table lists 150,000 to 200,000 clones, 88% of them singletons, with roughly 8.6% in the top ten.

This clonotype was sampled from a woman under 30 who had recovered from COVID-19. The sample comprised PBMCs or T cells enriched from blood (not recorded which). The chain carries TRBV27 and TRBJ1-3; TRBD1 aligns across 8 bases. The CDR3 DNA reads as TGTGCCAGCAGGCCCCAGGGGGCTTCTGGAAACACCATATATTTT. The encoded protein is CASRPQGASGNTIYF.